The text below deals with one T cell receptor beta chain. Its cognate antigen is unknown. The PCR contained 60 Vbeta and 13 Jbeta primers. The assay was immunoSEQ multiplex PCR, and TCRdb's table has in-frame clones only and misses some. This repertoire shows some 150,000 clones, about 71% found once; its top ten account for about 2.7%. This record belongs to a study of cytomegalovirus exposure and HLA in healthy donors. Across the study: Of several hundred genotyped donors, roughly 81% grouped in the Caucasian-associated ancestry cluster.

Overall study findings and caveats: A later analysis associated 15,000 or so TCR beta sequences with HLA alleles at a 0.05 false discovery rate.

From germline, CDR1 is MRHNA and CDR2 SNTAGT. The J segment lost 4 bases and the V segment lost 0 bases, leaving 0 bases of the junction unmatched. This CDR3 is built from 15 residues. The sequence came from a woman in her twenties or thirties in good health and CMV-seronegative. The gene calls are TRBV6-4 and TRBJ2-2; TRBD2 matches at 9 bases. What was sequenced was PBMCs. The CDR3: CASSDSSGGTGELFF. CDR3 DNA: TGTGCCAGCAGTGACTCTAGCGGGGGCACCGGGGAGCTGTTTTTT.